This is a list of T cell receptor beta chains from one sample in a study of Ad26.COV2.S vaccination and SARS-CoV-2 variants. The protocol was immunoSEQ multiplex PCR, while the TCRdb copy is restricted to in-frame clones and leaves out a portion. Among fewer than 800,000 clones listed, roughly nine tenths were seen once. The sample in question was peripheral blood, obtained in a trial of Ad26.COV2.S vaccine versus placebo. These receptors were collected from a person aged 18 to 65 who received the Ad26.COV2.S COVID-19 vaccine or a placebo. Both conserved end residues are part of each CDR3. Fields, in order: CDR3 length, V gene, J gene, CDR3 protein.

>15|TRBV5-6|TRBJ1-1
CASSLVKTGHTEAFF
>15|TRBV5-1|TRBJ1-1
CASSFYRGLDAEAFF
>15|TRBV4-1|TRBJ1-4
CASSQERATNEKLFF
>13|TRBV19|TRBJ1-2
CASTEDLQIGYTF
>15|TRBV18|TRBJ2-5
CASSPRTSGQETQYF
>13|TRBV2|TRBJ2-3
CASREGLGDTQYF
>15|TRBV6-5|TRBJ2-7
CASSVPGTETYEQYF
>14|TRBV18|TRBJ1-5
CASSPQGEGQPQHF
>17|TRBV18|TRBJ1-3
CASSLQQGGLSGNTIYF
>17|TRBV5-6|TRBJ2-5
CASSLRAGSHTEETQYF
>14|TRBV7-9|TRBJ1-4
CASSLAGTGEKLFF
>13|TRBV5-4|TRBJ1-1
CASSLTGYTEAFF
>14|TRBV6-1|TRBJ2-1
CASSEGLSYNEQFF
>16|TRBV6-1|TRBJ1-5
CASSEARTGPYQPQHF
>14|TRBV2|TRBJ1-1
CASRGLTGGTEAFF
>15|TRBV5-1|TRBJ2-7
CASSLGGSSSYEQYF
>14|TRBV6-5|TRBJ1-6
CASSSPRGNSPLHF
>14|TRBV27|TRBJ2-1
CASRKTGGTGEQFF
>11|TRBV3-1/TRBV3-2|TRBJ2-1
CASSLGNEQFF
>15|TRBV15|TRBJ1-5
CATSRDVGLRQPQHF
>15|TRBV16|TRBJ1-5
CASSQFGRGNQPQHF
>13|TRBV12-3/TRBV12-4|TRBJ1-5
CASSLRGDQPQHF
>14|TRBV27|TRBJ2-7
CASSGPGSSYEQYF
>15|TRBV13|TRBJ1-2
CASSPPGRINYGYTF
>18|TRBV24-1|TRBJ2-6
CATSDHGQKPSGANVLTF
>15|TRBV10-2|TRBJ1-4
CASSESTATNEKLFF
>15|TRBV3-1/TRBV3-2|TRBJ1-1
CASSHKGRGVTEAFF